One and the same sample provided the 26 T cell receptor beta chains below, sequenced in a study of response to subunit inactivated influenza vaccine. TCRdb re-derived calls from the RT-PCR reads in MiXCR, one entry per CDR3 protein. The repertoire consists of roughly 780,000 distinct CDR3 sequences, with about 18% occurring once and the leading ten covering roughly a tenth. Sequencing used PBMCs from blood, obtained about 5 days after vaccination. The receptors stem from a man between 45 and 60 years old who received an inactivated influenza vaccine.

The J gene is TRBJ2-3, the V gene TRBV7-2; D call uncertain. This CDR3 has 12 amino acids. V was trimmed by 8 bases and J by 1 base, leaving 7 bases between them. Germline V gene sequence: CDR1 SGHTA, CDR2 FQGNSA. The CDR3 here is CASDAGTDTQYF. The CDR3 DNA follows: TGTGCCAGCGACGCCGGCACAGATACGCAGTATTTT. Based on the CDR3 plus reference TRBV7-2 and TRBJ2-3, the full variable domain is GAGVSQSPSNKVTEKGKDVELRCDPISGHTALYWYRQSLGQGLEFLIYFQGNSAPDKSGLPSDRFSAERTGGSVSTLTIQRTQQEDSAVYLCASDAGTDTQYFGPGTRLTVL.

This clonotype showed up many times. V gene TRBV12-3 or TRBV12-4 combines with J gene TRBJ2-3; tentatively, D is TRBD2 (5 bases). CDR3 length: 13 amino acids. The germline V and J ends were trimmed by 8 bases and 0 bases, with 9 bases remaining between them. The CDR3 bases are TGTGCCAGCGGAGTAGCGAGCACAGATACGCAGTATTTT. It translates to CASGVASTDTQYF.

The chain uses TRBV5-1 and TRBJ2-1; 7 bases agree with TRBD1. Unmatched junction bases numbered 8, after V lost 4 bases and J lost 10 bases. This CDR3 has 13 residues. From germline, CDR1 is SGHRS and CDR2 YFSETQ. CDR3 bases: TGCGCCAGCAGCGTAGACAGGGTCCAGGAGCAGTTCTTC. Protein: CASSVDRVQEQFF.

This rearrangement joins TRBV20-1 to TRBJ1-1, with 7 positions matching TRBD1. V was pared by 0 bases and J by 0 bases, with 7 bases of the junction left unmatched. Germline V gives CDR1 DFQATT, CDR2 SNEGSKA (reference sequence). This CDR3 comprises 16 residues. The CDR3, as DNA: TGCAGTGCTAGAGATGCGTCAGGGGGGGTGAACACTGAAGCTTTCTTT. This codes for CSARDASGGVNTEAFF.

The chain uses TRBV4-3 and TRBJ2-7; 8 bases are shared with TRBD2. V was clipped by 0 bases and J by 7 bases; unmatched bases: 8. Germline CDR1 LGHNA, CDR2 YSLEER. There are 15 residues in the CDR3. This chain's CDR3 is CASSQDYSGAGEQYF. CDR3 nucleotides: TGCGCCAGCAGCCAAGATTATAGCGGGGCGGGGGAGCAGTACTTC.

This clonotype showed up just once. Since a much larger clone is just one base distant, this may be a read error. V and J are TRBV5-1 and TRBJ1-4; D remains unclear. This CDR3 is built from 15 residues. Deletions cut 0 bases from V and 7 bases from J, with 13 bases between. In germline, CDR1 is SGHRS, CDR2 YFSETQ. In DNA form, the CDR3 reads TGCGCCAGCAGCTTGGCGACATGGTGGACTGAAAAACTGTTTTTT. As protein: CASSLATWWTEKLFF. Complete variable domain (other parts from reference TRBV5-1 and TRBJ1-4): KAGVTQTPRYLIKTRGQQVTLSCSPISGHRSVSWYQQTPGQGLQFLFEYFSETQRNKGNFPGRFSGRQFSNSRSEMNVSTLELGDSALYLCASSLATWWTEKLFFGSGTQLSVL.

This clonotype was counted between two and nine times. The V gene is TRBV7-9, the J gene TRBJ2-1, with D uncertain. The V end was cut by 4 bases, the J end by 10 bases, with 11 bases between. There are 12 residues in the CDR3. Germline V CDR1 and CDR2: SEHNR, FQNEAQ (reference sequence). As DNA, the CDR3 is TGTGCCAGCAGCTCCAATTCTCGAGAGCAGTTCTTC. Its translation: CASSSNSREQFF. Full variable domain (missing parts from reference TRBV7-9 and TRBJ2-1): DTGVSQNPRHKITKRGQNVTFRCDPISEHNRLYWYRQTLGQGPEFLTYFQNEAQLEKSRLLSDRFSAERPKGSFSTLEIQRTEQGDSAMYLCASSSNSREQFFGPGTRLTVL.

This clonotype was observed a single time. Since a much larger clone is just one base distant, this may be a read error. The chain joins TRBV20-1 to TRBJ2-5; 13 bases map to TRBD2. CDR3 length: 16 residues. The germline CDR1 and CDR2 sequences are DFQATT and SNEGSKA (reference sequence). Unmatched junction bases numbered 11, after V lost 6 bases and J lost 4 bases. The chain's CDR3 is CSALAELAGGIETQYF. CDR3 sequence (DNA): TGCAGTGCCCTAGCCGAACTAGCGGGGGGGATAGAGACCCAGTACTTC.

This clonotype was detected a few times. V gene TRBV5-1 combines with J gene TRBJ2-7; no clear D. Germline CDR1 reads SGHRS; CDR2 reads YFSETQ. The CDR3 is made up of 15 amino acids. V was pared by 0 bases and J by 7 bases, with 17 bases between. CDR3 residues: CASSLAGSTTREQYF. Here the CDR3 DNA reads TGCGCCAGCAGCTTGGCCGGGTCTACCACTCGGGAGCAGTACTTC.

This clonotype was counted many times. The germline gene is not matched at one end of the junction; a read error may be the cause. This chain links TRBV12-3 or TRBV12-4 with TRBJ2-3, with 7 bases identical to TRBD2. This CDR3 is 14 amino acids long. CDR3 nucleotide sequence: TGTGCCAGCAGCTTAGGTGGGGGGGCAGATACGCAGTATTTT. This codes for CASSLGGGADTQYF.

This clonotype was recorded a few times. This chain uses TRBV5-1 with TRBJ2-1; TRBD2 matches at 13 bases. The CDR3 consists of 17 residues. V dropped 4 bases and J dropped 10; count of bases not matched to a gene: 14. Germline V gives CDR1 SGHRS, CDR2 YFSETQ. The CDR3 loop is CASSPQPGLAGNKEQFF. The DNA for the CDR3 is TGCGCCAGCAGCCCCCAACCGGGACTAGCGGGAAATAAGGAGCAGTTCTTC.

This clonotype was observed a handful of times. One junction end disagrees with the germline gene, perhaps due to a read error. The chain uses TRBV20-1 and TRBJ1-1, with D maybe TRBD1 (5 bases). The germline V gene encodes CDR1 DFQATT and CDR2 SNEGSKA (reference sequence). The CDR3 is 16 residues long. The CDR3 loop reads CSAGDEPSGGNTEAFF. The DNA for the CDR3 is TGCAGTGCTGGAGACGAACCGTCCGGGGGGAACACTGAAGCTTTCTTT.

The sample holds a few counts of this clonotype. This chain links TRBV29-1 with TRBJ2-2, with D hard to call. V was clipped by 0 bases and J by 5 bases, with 40 bases between them. CDR1 is SQVTM, CDR2 ANQGSEA, per germline. The CDR3 consists of 24 residues. The CDR3 sequence is CSVEDLLVLRRKIKEEFPTGELFF. DNA of the CDR3: TGCAGCGTTGAAGATCTTTTAGTTCTGAGACGGAAAATAAAGGAAGAGTTCCCAACCGGGGAGCTGTTTTTT.

This clonotype was found many times. V usage is TRBV6-5 and J usage is TRBJ2-7, with D possibly matching TRBD1 (6 bases). The ends were cut back, 5 bases at V and 4 bases at J, with 9 bases in the middle. The CDR3 length is 12 residues. Germline V gene sequence: CDR1 MNHEY, CDR2 SVGAGI. DNA for the CDR3: TGTGCCAGCAGTGCACAGGGTTACGAGCAGTACTTC. It codes for CASSAQGYEQYF.

This clonotype was counted between two and nine times. The J gene is TRBJ1-2, the V gene TRBV6-1; D remains ambiguous. The CDR3 totals 12 residues. CDR1 is MNHNS and CDR2 is SASEGT in the germline V gene. CDR3: CLIRGPNYGYTF. For the CDR3, the DNA is TGTCTAATTAGAGGGCCTAACTATGGCTACACCTTC.

The V gene is TRBV12-2, the J gene TRBJ2-1; TRBD2, the table's D call, was not compared with the DNA. TRBV12-2 is described as a pseudogene. The CDR3 spans 13 residues. In nucleotides, the CDR3 is TGTGCAAGTCGCTTAATCCCCCCCGGTGGGCAGTTCTTC. This codes for CASRLIPPGGQFF.

This clonotype was seen a few times. The V call is TRBV20-1, the J call TRBJ2-7; D is undetermined. The germline CDR1 and CDR2 sequences are DFQATT and SNEGSKA (reference sequence). V lost 8 bases to trimming and J lost 2 bases, with 16 bases between them. This CDR3 comprises 13 residues. CDR3 loop: CSHASTGAYEQYF. The CDR3 nucleotides read TGCAGTCATGCCTCGACCGGAGCCTACGAGCAGTACTTC.

The rearrangement joins TRBV20-1 to TRBJ2-1; the match to TRBD2 covers 15 bases. In germline, CDR1 is DFQATT, CDR2 SNEGSKA (reference sequence). This CDR3 contains 19 residues. The ends lost 1 base at V and 4 bases at J; junction bases unmatched: 11. Here the CDR3 reads CSARAATGTSGRFYNEQFF. CDR3 bases: TGCAGTGCTAGAGCCGCGACCGGGACTAGCGGGAGGTTTTACAATGAGCAGTTCTTC.

This sequence joins TRBV7-9 and TRBJ2-3, with D hard to call. V was trimmed by 5 bases and J by 5 bases, leaving 8 bases between them. This CDR3 is built from 12 residues. Germline V gives CDR1 SEHNR, CDR2 FQNEAQ (reference sequence). The CDR3 DNA follows: TGTGCCAGCAGCCCCGTGGGAGATACGCAGTATTTT. Translating gives CASSPVGDTQYF.

The rearrangement joins TRBV10-3 to TRBJ2-7; TRBD2 aligns across 8 bases. There are 16 residues in the CDR3. Germline CDR1 is ENHRY and CDR2 is SYGVKD. V was clipped by 5 bases and J by 0 bases; unmatched bases: 9. CDR3 nucleotide sequence: TGTGCCATCAGTCTACGAGCGGGAGCGTCCTCCTACGAGCAGTACTTC. Amino acid sequence: CAISLRAGASSYEQYF.

The chain uses TRBV29-1 and TRBJ2-7; 7 bases align to TRBD1. This CDR3 is built from 13 residues. Germline CDR1 and CDR2: SQVTM and ANQGSEA. V was pared by 7 bases and J by 0 bases, with 6 bases of the junction left unmatched. CDR3 DNA sequence: TGCAGCGGCGGACGACAGGGCTCCTACGAGCAGTACTTC. Translating gives CSGGRQGSYEQYF.

The chain has TRBV9 and TRBJ2-7; D may be TRBD2 (5 bases). From germline, CDR1 is SGDLS and CDR2 YYNGEE. This CDR3 comprises 15 residues. V was shortened by 3 bases and J by 1 base, with 14 bases between the two germline ends. The CDR3 loop is CASSAGGSPSYEQYF. The CDR3, as DNA: TGTGCCAGCAGCGCCGGAGGCAGTCCTTCCTACGAGCAGTACTTC.

This clonotype was counted between two and nine times. The chain has TRBV4-1 and TRBJ2-5; D ambiguous. Trimming stripped 1 base from V and 4 bases from J, with 7 bases between. CDR1 and CDR2 (germline): MGHRA, YSYEKL. The CDR3 covers 13 residues. The CDR3 loop reads CASSQGLLETQYF. CDR3 coding DNA: TGCGCCAGCAGCCAAGGTCTCCTAGAGACCCAGTACTTC.

The chain uses TRBV20-1 and TRBJ1-6, with a possible D match to TRBD1 (6 bases). CDR3 length: 16 residues. The germline V and J ends were trimmed by 0 bases and 5 bases, with 14 bases remaining between them. The germline CDR1 and CDR2 sequences are DFQATT and SNEGSKA (reference sequence). Here the CDR3 reads CSARDEIQGNNSPLHF. CDR3 nucleotide sequence: TGCAGTGCTAGAGACGAAATACAGGGTAATAATTCACCCCTCCACTTT.

The V and J genes are TRBV20-1 and TRBJ2-3, with TRBD2 as a possible D gene (6 bases). Trimming took off 4 bases at V and 2 bases at J, with 16 bases between the two ends. Per the germline V gene, CDR1 is DFQATT and CDR2 is SNEGSKA (reference sequence). The CDR3 has 15 amino acids. Written as DNA, the CDR3 is TGCAGTGCTAAATTAGCGGAGGCGTACACAGATACGCAGTATTTT. Protein product: CSAKLAEAYTDTQYF.

This chain uses TRBV20-1 with TRBJ2-7; 9 bases agree with TRBD1. Germline CDR1 is DFQATT and CDR2 is SNEGSKA (reference sequence). V lost 0 bases to trimming and J lost 3 bases; unmatched junction nucleotides: 6. The CDR3 has 15 residues. The CDR3 DNA follows: TGCAGTGCTAGAGATCTACAGGGGGCGGTCTACGAGCAGTACTTC. Its protein is CSARDLQGAVYEQYF.